This TCR beta chain originates from a study of blood T cells in healthy people across ages. Overall study results and limits: More naive CD4+ cells and higher diversity marked long-lived donors relative to aged donors. It was held that diversity estimates obtained from one million T cells represented underestimates.

The study recruited healthy Caucasian donors from Russia who were aged roughly 6 to 95. Trimming at V came to 4 bases and at J to 2 bases, leaving 5 bases not matched to a gene. The CDR3 sequence is 15 residues long. Germline CDR1 and CDR2: SQVTM and ANQGSEA. This clonotype has a handful of counts. Antigen unknown. PCR was performed a second time for about 6 to 11 cycles using a sample-barcoded 5' primer and a J-beta primer mix. Each of the samples gave a minimum of 3 million paired-end reads that contained CDR3. Using its own MiXCR run on the 5' RACE reads, TCRdb lists one record per CDR3 protein. The sample records some 1.7 million distinct CDR3 sequences, over 25% being singletons.

V usage is TRBV29-1 and J usage is TRBJ2-3; 11 nucleotides line up with TRBD2. Input material: blood. The clonotype comes from a woman aged 25-40 years in good health. This chain's CDR3 is CSVARLAGLTDTQYF. The CDR3 DNA follows: TGCAGCGTTGCCCGACTAGCGGGACTCACAGATACGCAGTATTTT.